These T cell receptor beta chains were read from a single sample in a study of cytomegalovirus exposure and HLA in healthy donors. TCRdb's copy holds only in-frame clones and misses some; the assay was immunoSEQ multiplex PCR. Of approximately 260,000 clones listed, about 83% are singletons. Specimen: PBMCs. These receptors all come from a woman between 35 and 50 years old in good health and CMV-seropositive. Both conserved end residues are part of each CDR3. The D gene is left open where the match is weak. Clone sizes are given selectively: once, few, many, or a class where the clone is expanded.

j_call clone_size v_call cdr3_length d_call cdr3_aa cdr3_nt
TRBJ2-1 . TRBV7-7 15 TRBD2 CASSLELAGKDEQFF TGTGCCAGCAGCTTAGAGCTAGCGGGAAAGGATGAGCAGTTCTTC
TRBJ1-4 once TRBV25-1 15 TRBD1 CASSERRGRNEKLFF TGTGCCAGCAGTGAACGTAGGGGGCGGAATGAAAAACTGTTTTTT
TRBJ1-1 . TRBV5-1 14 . CASSASQGNTEAFF TGCGCCAGCAGCGCATCACAGGGAAACACTGAAGCTTTCTTT
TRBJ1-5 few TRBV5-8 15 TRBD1 CASSQGGPWNQPQHF TGTGCCAGCAGCCAGGGGGGACCTTGGAATCAGCCCCAGCATTTT
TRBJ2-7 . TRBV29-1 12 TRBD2 CSVVGTGGEQYF TGCAGCGTTGTGGGTACGGGGGGCGAGCAGTACTTC
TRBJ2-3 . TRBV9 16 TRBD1 CASSVASDRFTDTQYF TGTGCCAGCAGCGTAGCCTCGGACAGGTTCACAGATACGCAGTATTTT
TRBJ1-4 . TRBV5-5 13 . CASSQATNEKLFF TGTGCCAGCAGCCAGGCAACTAATGAAAAACTGTTTTTT
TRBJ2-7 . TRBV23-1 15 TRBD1 CARGAGTGTAYEQYF TGCGCCAGAGGGGCAGGGACAGGTACAGCCTACGAGCAGTACTTC
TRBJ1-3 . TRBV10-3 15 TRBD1 CAISRDRDSGNTIYF TGTGCCATCAGTCGGGACAGAGACTCTGGAAACACCATATATTTT
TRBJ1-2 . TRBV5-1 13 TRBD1 CASSYDRDYGYTF TGCGCCAGCAGTTACGACAGGGACTATGGCTACACCTTC
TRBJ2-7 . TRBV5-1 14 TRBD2 CASRGLADSYEQYF TGCGCCAGCAGGGGACTAGCGGACTCCTACGAGCAGTACTTC
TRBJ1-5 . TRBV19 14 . CASRVGVSNQPQHF TGTGCCAGTAGGGTAGGGGTTTCAAATCAGCCCCAGCATTTT
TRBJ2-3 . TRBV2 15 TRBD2 CASKSVSGRTDTQYF TGTGCCAGCAAGAGCGTAAGCGGGAGGACAGATACGCAGTATTTT
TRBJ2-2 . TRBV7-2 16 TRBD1 CASSLDKTGHTGELFF TGTGCCAGCAGCTTAGATAAGACAGGGCACACCGGGGAGCTGTTTTTT
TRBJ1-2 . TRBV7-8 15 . CASSQYPKANYGYTF TGTGCCAGCAGCCAGTATCCGAAAGCTAACTATGGCTACACCTTC
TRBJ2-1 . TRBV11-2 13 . CASRAGMVNEQFF TGTGCCAGCAGGGCGGGAATGGTCAATGAGCAGTTCTTC
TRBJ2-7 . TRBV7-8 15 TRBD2 CASSPETSTAYEQYF TGTGCCAGCAGTCCTGAGACTAGCACAGCCTACGAGCAGTACTTC
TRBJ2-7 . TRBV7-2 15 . CASSRWTSRSDEQYF TGTGCCAGCAGCCGTTGGACTTCAAGGAGCGACGAGCAGTACTTC
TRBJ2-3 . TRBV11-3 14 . CASSARGPGLSQYF TGTGCCAGCAGCGCACGCGGCCCGGGACTTTCGCAGTATTTT
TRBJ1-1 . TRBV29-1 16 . CSVGGAGWAAGTEAFF TGCAGCGTTGGCGGGGCAGGGTGGGCTGCGGGCACTGAAGCTTTCTTT
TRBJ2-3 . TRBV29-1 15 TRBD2 CSVGLAGGPVDTQYF TGCAGCGTTGGCCTAGCGGGAGGGCCGGTAGATACGCAGTATTTT
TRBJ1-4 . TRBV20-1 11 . CSASGNEKLFF TGCAGTGCTTCAGGGAATGAAAAACTGTTTTTT
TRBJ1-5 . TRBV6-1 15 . CASSEWAGGNQPQHF TGTGCCAGCAGTGAATGGGCGGGCGGCAATCAGCCCCAGCATTTT
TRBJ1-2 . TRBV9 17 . CASSPRLQGTRDYGYTF TGTGCCAGCAGCCCAAGACTCCAGGGGACGAGAGACTATGGCTACACCTTC
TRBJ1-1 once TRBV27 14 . CASSLLGGNTEAFF TGTGCCAGCAGTTTACTTGGAGGGAACACTGAAGCTTTCTTT
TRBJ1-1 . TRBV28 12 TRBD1 CASRYRQGNAFF TGTGCCAGCAGATATCGACAGGGGAACGCTTTCTTT
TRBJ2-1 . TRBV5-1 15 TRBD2 CASSSISGNINEQFF TGCGCCAGCAGCTCCATTAGCGGGAACATAAATGAGCAGTTCTTC
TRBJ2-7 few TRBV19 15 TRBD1 CASSIIGQGDDEQYF TGTGCCAGTAGTATTATCGGACAGGGGGACGACGAGCAGTACTTC
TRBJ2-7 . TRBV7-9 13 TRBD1 CASSIGQGGEQYF TGTGCCAGCAGCATCGGACAGGGTGGCGAGCAGTACTTC
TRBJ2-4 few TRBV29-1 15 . CSVEGLSGSGNIQYF TGCAGCGTTGAAGGCCTCTCAGGGTCGGGAAACATTCAGTACTTC
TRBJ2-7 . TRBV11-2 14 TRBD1 CASSQGQGAGEQYF TGTGCCAGCAGCCAGGGACAGGGGGCTGGCGAGCAGTACTTC
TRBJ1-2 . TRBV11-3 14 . CASSGSSNPYGYTF TGTGCCAGCAGCGGGAGCAGTAACCCCTATGGCTACACCTTC
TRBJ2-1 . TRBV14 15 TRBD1 CASSGNRGSFNEQFF TGTGCCAGCAGCGGAAACAGGGGGAGCTTTAATGAGCAGTTCTTC
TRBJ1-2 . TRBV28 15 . CASTLGGAPHYGYTF TGTGCCAGCACCCTTGGTGGGGCGCCTCACTATGGCTACACCTTC
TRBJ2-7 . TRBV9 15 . CASSVEPGRGYEQYF TGTGCCAGCAGCGTAGAGCCAGGGCGGGGATACGAGCAGTACTTC
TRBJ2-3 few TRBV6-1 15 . CASRGTGIGTDTQYF TGTGCCAGCAGGGGAACAGGGATTGGGACAGATACGCAGTATTTT
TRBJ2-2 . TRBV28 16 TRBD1 CASSSPTGVGTGELFF TGTGCCAGCAGTTCACCCACAGGGGTCGGGACCGGGGAGCTGTTTTTT
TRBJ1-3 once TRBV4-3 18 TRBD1 CASSQDHTGGTAGNTIYF TGCGCCAGCAGCCAAGATCATACAGGGGGTACGGCTGGAAACACCATATATTTT